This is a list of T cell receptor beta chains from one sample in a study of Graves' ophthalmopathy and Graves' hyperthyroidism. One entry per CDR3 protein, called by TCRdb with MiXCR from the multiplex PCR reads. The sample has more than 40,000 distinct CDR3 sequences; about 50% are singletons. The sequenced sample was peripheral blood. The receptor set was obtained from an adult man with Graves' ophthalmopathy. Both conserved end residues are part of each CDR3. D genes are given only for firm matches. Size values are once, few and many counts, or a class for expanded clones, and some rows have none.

CDR3aa: CASSYSGSMRGHEQFF; CDR3nt: TGTGCCAGCAGTTACTCGGGTTCGATGAGGGGCCATGAGCAGTTCTTC; d_gene: NA; j_gene: TRBJ2-1; v_gene: TRBV6-5; abundance: many
CDR3aa: CSVGGEGNQPQHF; CDR3nt: TGCAGCGTAGGGGGAGAGGGCAATCAGCCCCAGCATTTT; d_gene: NA; j_gene: TRBJ1-5; v_gene: TRBV20-1; abundance: NA
CDR3aa: CAGSLNSDGRQETQYF; CDR3nt: TGTGCCGGCAGTTTGAATTCAGACGGACGCCAAGAGACTCAGTACTTC; d_gene: NA; j_gene: TRBJ2-5; v_gene: TRBV28; abundance: NA
CDR3aa: CASSSATGHRAEQYF; CDR3nt: TGTGCCAGCAGTTCCGCCACAGGCCACAGGGCCGAGCAGTACTTC; d_gene: NA; j_gene: TRBJ2-7; v_gene: TRBV6-6; abundance: many
CDR3aa: CASSLGPGTSSYEQYF; CDR3nt: TGTGCCAGCAGCTTGGGCCCCGGGACTAGCTCCTACGAGCAGTACTTC; d_gene: TRBD2; j_gene: TRBJ2-7; v_gene: TRBV5-5; abundance: many
CDR3aa: CASSIGACSHNEQFF; CDR3nt: TGTGCCAGTAGTATCGGAGCGTGCAGCCACAATGAGCAGTTCTTC; d_gene: NA; j_gene: TRBJ2-1; v_gene: TRBV19; abundance: NA
CDR3aa: CASSWGLANTGELFF; CDR3nt: TGCGCCAGCAGCTGGGGACTAGCGAACACCGGGGAGCTGTTTTTT; d_gene: TRBD2; j_gene: TRBJ2-2; v_gene: TRBV5-1; abundance: many
CDR3aa: CASSRGQVGETQYF; CDR3nt: TGTGCCAGCAGCCGGGGACAGGTAGGGGAGACCCAGTACTTC; d_gene: TRBD1; j_gene: TRBJ2-5; v_gene: TRBV7-9; abundance: NA
CDR3aa: CSAVRGQVPKNIQYF; CDR3nt: TGCAGTGCTGTTAGAGGACAGGTCCCCAAAAACATTCAGTACTTC; d_gene: TRBD1; j_gene: TRBJ2-4; v_gene: TRBV20-1; abundance: many
CDR3aa: CASSQARVWGPEAFF; CDR3nt: TGCGCCAGCAGCCAAGCCCGGGTGTGGGGGCCTGAAGCTTTCTTT; d_gene: NA; j_gene: TRBJ1-1; v_gene: TRBV4-3; abundance: NA
CDR3aa: CASTPAWPSGETQYF; CDR3nt: TGTGCCAGCACCCCAGCGTGGCCCTCGGGAGAGACCCAGTACTTC; d_gene: NA; j_gene: TRBJ2-5; v_gene: TRBV25-1; abundance: NA
CDR3aa: CSALGPGGNEQFF; CDR3nt: TGCAGTGCTCTAGGACCCGGGGGCAATGAGCAGTTCTTC; d_gene: NA; j_gene: TRBJ2-1; v_gene: TRBV20-1; abundance: few
CDR3aa: CASSVGAGIGEQYF; CDR3nt: TGTGCCAGCAGCGTAGGGGCAGGCATCGGCGAGCAGTACTTC; d_gene: NA; j_gene: TRBJ2-7; v_gene: TRBV9; abundance: NA
CDR3aa: CASTLQFGIAGGETQYF; CDR3nt: TGTGCCAGCACCTTGCAGTTTGGGATAGCGGGAGGAGAGACCCAGTACTTC; d_gene: TRBD2; j_gene: TRBJ2-5; v_gene: TRBV7-9; abundance: NA
CDR3aa: CRQGRDTEAFF; CDR3nt: TGCAGGCAGGGAAGGGACACTGAAGCTTTCTTT; d_gene: NA; j_gene: TRBJ1-1; v_gene: TRBV20-1; abundance: NA
CDR3aa: CASSFDEDYQETQYF; CDR3nt: TGTGCCAGCAGCTTTGATGAGGACTACCAAGAGACCCAGTACTTC; d_gene: NA; j_gene: TRBJ2-5; v_gene: TRBV7-9; abundance: few
CDR3aa: CASSSTNTEAFF; CDR3nt: TGTGCCAGCAGTTCAACGAACACTGAAGCTTTCTTT; d_gene: NA; j_gene: TRBJ1-1; v_gene: TRBV12-3/TRBV12-4; abundance: many
CDR3aa: CASGLAPDRGLETQYF; CDR3nt: TGTGCCAGCGGTTTAGCTCCGGACAGGGGATTAGAGACCCAGTACTTC; d_gene: TRBD1; j_gene: TRBJ2-5; v_gene: TRBV11-2; abundance: many
CDR3aa: CASSEKGGGWQFF; CDR3nt: TGTGCCAGCAGTGAAAAAGGGGGAGGATGGCAGTTCTTC; d_gene: NA; j_gene: TRBJ2-1; v_gene: TRBV2; abundance: NA
CDR3aa: CASSYRPDRYEQYF; CDR3nt: TGCGCCAGCAGCTACAGACCGGACAGGTACGAGCAGTACTTC; d_gene: TRBD1; j_gene: TRBJ2-7; v_gene: TRBV5-1; abundance: NA
CDR3aa: CASSPRTSGVQETQNF; CDR3nt: TGTGCCAGCAGTCCTCGGACTAGCGGGGTACAAGAGACCCAGAACTTC; d_gene: TRBD2; j_gene: TRBJ2-5; v_gene: TRBV25-1; abundance: NA
CDR3aa: CASSASEPYNEQFF; CDR3nt: TGTGCCAGTAGCGCTAGCGAACCCTACAATGAGCAGTTCTTC; d_gene: NA; j_gene: TRBJ2-1; v_gene: TRBV19; abundance: medium-sized
CDR3aa: CASSPGQGKETQYF; CDR3nt: TGTGCCAGCAGCCCGGGACAGGGGAAAGAGACCCAGTACTTC; d_gene: TRBD1; j_gene: TRBJ2-5; v_gene: TRBV7-9; abundance: many